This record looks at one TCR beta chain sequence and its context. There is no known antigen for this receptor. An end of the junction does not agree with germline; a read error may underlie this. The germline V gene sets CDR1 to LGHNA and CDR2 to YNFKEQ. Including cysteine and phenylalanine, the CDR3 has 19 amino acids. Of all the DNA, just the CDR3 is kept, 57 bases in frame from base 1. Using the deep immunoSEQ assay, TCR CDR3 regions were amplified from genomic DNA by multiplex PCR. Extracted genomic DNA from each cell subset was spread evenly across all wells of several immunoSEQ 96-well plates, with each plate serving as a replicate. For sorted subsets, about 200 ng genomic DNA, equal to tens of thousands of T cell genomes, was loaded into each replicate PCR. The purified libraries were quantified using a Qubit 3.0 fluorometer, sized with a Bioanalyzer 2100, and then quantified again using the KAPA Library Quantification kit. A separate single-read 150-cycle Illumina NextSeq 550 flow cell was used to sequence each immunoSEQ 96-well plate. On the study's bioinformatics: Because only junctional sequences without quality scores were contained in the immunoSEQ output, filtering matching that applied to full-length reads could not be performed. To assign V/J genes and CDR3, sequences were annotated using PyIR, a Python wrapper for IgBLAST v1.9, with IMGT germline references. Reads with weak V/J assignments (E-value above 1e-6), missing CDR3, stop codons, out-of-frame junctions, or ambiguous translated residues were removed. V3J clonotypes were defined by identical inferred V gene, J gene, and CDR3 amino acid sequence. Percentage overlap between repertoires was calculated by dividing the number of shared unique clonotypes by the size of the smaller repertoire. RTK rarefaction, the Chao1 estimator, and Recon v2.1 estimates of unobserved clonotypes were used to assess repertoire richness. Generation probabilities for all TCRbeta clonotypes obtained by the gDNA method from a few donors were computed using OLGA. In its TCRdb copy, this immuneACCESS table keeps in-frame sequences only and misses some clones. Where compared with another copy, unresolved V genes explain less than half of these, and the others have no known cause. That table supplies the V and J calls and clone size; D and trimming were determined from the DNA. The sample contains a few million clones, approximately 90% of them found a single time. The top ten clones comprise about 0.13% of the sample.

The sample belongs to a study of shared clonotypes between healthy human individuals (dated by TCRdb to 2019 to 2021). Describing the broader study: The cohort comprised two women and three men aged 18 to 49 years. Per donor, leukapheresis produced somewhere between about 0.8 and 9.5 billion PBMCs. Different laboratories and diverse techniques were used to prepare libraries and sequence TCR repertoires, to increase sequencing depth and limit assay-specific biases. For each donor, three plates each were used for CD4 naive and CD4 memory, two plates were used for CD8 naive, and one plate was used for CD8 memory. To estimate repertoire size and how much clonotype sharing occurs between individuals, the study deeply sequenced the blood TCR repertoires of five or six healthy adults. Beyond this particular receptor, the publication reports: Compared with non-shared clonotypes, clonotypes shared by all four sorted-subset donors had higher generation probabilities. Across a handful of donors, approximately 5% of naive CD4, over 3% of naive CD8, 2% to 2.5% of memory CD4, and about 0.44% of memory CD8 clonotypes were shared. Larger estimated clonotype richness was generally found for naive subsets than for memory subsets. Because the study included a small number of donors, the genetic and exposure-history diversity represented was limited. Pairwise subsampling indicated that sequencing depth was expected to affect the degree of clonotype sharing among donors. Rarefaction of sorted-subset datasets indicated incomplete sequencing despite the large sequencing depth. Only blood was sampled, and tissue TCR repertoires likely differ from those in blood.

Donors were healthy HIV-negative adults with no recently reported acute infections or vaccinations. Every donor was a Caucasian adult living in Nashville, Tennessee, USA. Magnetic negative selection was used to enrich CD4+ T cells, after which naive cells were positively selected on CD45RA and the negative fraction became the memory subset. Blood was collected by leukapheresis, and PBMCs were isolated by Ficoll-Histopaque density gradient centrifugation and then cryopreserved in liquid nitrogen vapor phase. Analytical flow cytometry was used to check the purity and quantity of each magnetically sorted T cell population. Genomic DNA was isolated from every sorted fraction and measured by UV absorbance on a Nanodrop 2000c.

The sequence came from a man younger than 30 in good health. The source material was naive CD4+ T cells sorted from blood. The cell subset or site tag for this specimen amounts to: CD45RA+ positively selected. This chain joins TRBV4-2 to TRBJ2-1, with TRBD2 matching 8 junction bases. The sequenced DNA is TGTGCCAGCAGCAAAGAAGGCCCCAGCGCGGGGGGCTCCTACAATGAGCAGTTCTTC. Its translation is CASSKEGPSAGGSYNEQFF.